These 27 T cell receptor beta chains came from one sample sequenced in a study of T cell repertoires in cytomegalovirus infection. TCRdb itself ran the reads through MiXCR, one entry per CDR3 protein. Among a few hundred thousand distinct CDR3 sequences listed, around 9.5% were seen once. Input material: PBMCs. These receptors were collected from a human donor in good health (CMV status not recorded). Some clones in this sample may be carry-over from other donors' samples.

The rearrangement links TRBV11-2 to TRBJ2-1, with a possible D match to TRBD1 (6 bases). Trimming shortened V by 3 bases and J by 4 bases, and 13 bases separated the two germline ends. The CDR3 length is 15 residues. Germline CDR1 is SGHAT and CDR2 is FQNNGV. DNA for the CDR3: TGTGCCAGCAGCTTCAGGGACAACCCATACAATGAGCAGTTCTTC. This translates into CASSFRDNPYNEQFF.

CDR3 nucleotide sequence: TGTGCCAGCTCACCAGGGGGTGACCCCACAGATACGCAGTATTTT. This codes for CASSPGGDPTDTQYF. V gene TRBV18 combines with J gene TRBJ2-3; D could derive from TRBD1 or TRBD2 (5 bases each). V lost 2 bases to trimming and J lost 2 bases, with 11 bases between them. The CDR3 extends over 15 amino acids. Germline V gene data show CDR1 as KGHSH and CDR2 as LQKENI.

The chain carries TRBV25-1 and TRBJ2-5, with a possible D match to TRBD2 (6 bases). The germline CDR1 and CDR2 sequences are MGHDK and SYGVNS. CDR3 length equals 15 residues. Trimming removed 0 bases at V and 4 bases at J, with 12 bases between. In DNA form, the CDR3 reads TGTGCCAGCAGTGAATATAAGACTAGGGGAGAGACCCAGTACTTC. Translated: CASSEYKTRGETQYF.

This clonotype was detected ten times or more. The rearrangement joins TRBV7-3 to TRBJ2-2; perhaps TRBD1 as D (7 bases). CDR1 and CDR2 from the germline V gene are SGHTA and FQGTGA. V lost 2 bases and J 7 bases, leaving 17 bases between the germline ends. This CDR3 is built from 16 residues. CDR3 in DNA: TGTGCCAGCAGCTTACCCCCTCAGGGGGGACGCGGGGAGCTGTTTTTT. This sequence encodes CASSLPPQGGRGELFF.

This clonotype was counted a few times. This chain links TRBV6-6 with TRBJ1-1, with D possibly being TRBD1 (6 bases). This CDR3 contains 13 residues. Germline values: CDR1 MNHNY, CDR2 SVGAGI (reference sequence). V lost 8 bases to trimming and J lost 1 base, with 11 bases between them. The CDR3 reads CASWGGWNTEAFF. DNA of the CDR3: TGTGCCAGCTGGGGGGGCTGGAACACTGAAGCTTTCTTT.

This chain links TRBV20-1 with TRBJ1-4; no definite D call. V was clipped by 5 bases and J by 5 bases, with 6 bases between them. This CDR3 has 11 residues. Germline values: CDR1 DFQATT, CDR2 SNEGSKA (reference sequence). The CDR3 reads CSARENEKLFF. The DNA of the CDR3 is TGCAGTGCTCGGGAGAATGAAAAACTGTTTTTT.

This chain uses TRBV2 with TRBJ2-7, with D possibly TRBD1 on 5 matching bases. V was clipped by 2 bases and J by 3 bases, with 11 bases between them. CDR1 and CDR2 from the germline V gene are SNHLY and FYNNEI. CDR3 length: 14 residues. Here the CDR3 reads CASSERLQVYEQYF. The DNA of the CDR3 is TGTGCCAGCAGTGAACGGTTACAGGTCTACGAGCAGTACTTC.

This clonotype came up many times. The V call is TRBV7-6, the J call TRBJ2-5, with D possibly being TRBD2 (5 bases). The germline V gene has CDR1 SGHVS and CDR2 FNYEAQ. The CDR3 runs 15 residues. Deletions cut 5 bases from V and 7 bases from J, with 20 bases between. Here the CDR3 DNA reads TGTGCCAGCAGCCGGGGTAGCAACCCCGCGGGGACCCAGTACTTC. This sequence encodes CASSRGSNPAGTQYF.

The gene calls are TRBV5-1 and TRBJ2-1; TRBD1 aligns across 9 bases. CDR1 and CDR2 (germline): SGHRS, YFSETQ. J lost 9 bases, V lost 4 bases, and 5 bases had no gene match. The CDR3 consists of 13 residues. CDR3 region: CASSQGQGGEQFF. CDR3 nucleotide sequence: TGCGCCAGCAGCCAGGGACAGGGTGGTGAGCAGTTCTTC.

This clonotype showed up just a few times. The chain couples TRBV29-1 to TRBJ2-1, with D hard to call. CDR3 length: 14 amino acids. V was pared by 4 bases and J by 6 bases, with 16 bases between. Germline V lookup: CDR1 SQVTM, CDR2 ANQGSEA. CDR3: CSVGGRQPGNEQFF. CDR3 DNA sequence: TGCAGCGTTGGCGGCAGACAACCCGGCAATGAGCAGTTCTTC.

This clonotype was found many times. V and J are TRBV7-2 and TRBJ2-7; 7 bases are shared with TRBD2. V was clipped by 2 bases and J by 7 bases; unmatched bases: 2. Germline V gene data show CDR1 as SGHTA and CDR2 as FQGNSA. The CDR3 is made up of 12 amino acids. This CDR3 reads CASSLSGGEQYF. The CDR3 DNA follows: TGTGCCAGCAGCTTATCGGGGGGTGAGCAGTACTTC. The full variable domain, in which reference TRBV7-2 and TRBJ2-7 provide the parts outside the CDR3, is GAGVSQSPSNKVTEKGKDVELRCDPISGHTALYWYRQSLGQGLEFLIYFQGNSAPDKSGLPSDRFSAERTGGSVSTLTIQRTQQEDSAVYLCASSLSGGEQYFGPGTRLTVT.

This clonotype was observed a handful of times. J is TRBJ1-1 and V is TRBV3-1; weak D call: TRBD1 (5 bases). Trimming took off 4 bases at V and 5 bases at J, with 17 bases between the two ends. In germline, CDR1 is LGHDT, CDR2 YNNKEL (reference sequence). CDR3 size: 15 residues. This CDR3 is CASSRGTLGVTEAFF. CDR3 DNA sequence: TGTGCCAGCAGCCGAGGTACCTTAGGGGTTACTGAAGCTTTCTTT.

The sample holds many counts of this clonotype. The J gene is TRBJ1-1, the V gene TRBV6-1, with 9 bases identical to TRBD1. V was pared by 8 bases and J by 11 bases, with 18 bases of the junction left unmatched. The length of the CDR3 is 15 residues. Germline CDR1 is MNHNS and CDR2 is SASEGT. The CDR3 here is CASSSLGQGAVRAFF. The CDR3 DNA is TGTGCCAGCTCCAGCTTGGGACAGGGAGCAGTGAGGGCTTTCTTT.

Ten or more counts support this clonotype. The chain uses TRBV20-1 and TRBJ2-1, with 10 bases fitting TRBD2. With 2 bases clipped from V and 4 bases from J, the junction kept 2 bases outside the gene matches. The CDR3 extends over 14 amino acids. The germline CDR1 and CDR2 sequences are DFQATT and SNEGSKA (reference sequence). The CDR3 DNA follows: TGCAGTGCTAGACTAGCGGGAGAGTACAATGAGCAGTTCTTC. Its translation is CSARLAGEYNEQFF.

This clonotype was counted only a few times. This chain uses TRBV25-1 with TRBJ2-3; 10 nucleotides match TRBD1. V dropped 6 bases and J dropped 11; count of bases not matched to a gene: 8. Germline V gives CDR1 MGHDK, CDR2 SYGVNS. The CDR3 has 13 residues. The CDR3 DNA sequence: TGTGCCAGCAGGGAACCCGGGACAGGGGTGCAGTATTTT. Its protein product is CASREPGTGVQYF.

The chain joins TRBV20-1 to TRBJ2-3, with 7 bases lining up with TRBD1. Germline loops: CDR1 DFQATT, CDR2 SNEGSKA (reference sequence). J gave up 5 bases and V 5 bases, and 19 bases lay outside the gene matches. This CDR3 spans 17 amino acids. CDR3 sequence (DNA): TGCAGTGCTGAACCCCCCTCAACCGGACAGGCCGGAGATACGCAGTATTTT. Its translation: CSAEPPSTGQAGDTQYF.

The chain joins TRBV20-1 to TRBJ2-7; TRBD1 matches at 9 bases. J gave up 2 bases and V 3 bases, and 2 bases lay outside the gene matches. CDR1 is DFQATT and CDR2 is SNEGSKA in the germline V gene (reference sequence). CDR3 length equals 13 residues. The CDR3 reads CSASRDRAYEQYF. For the CDR3, the DNA is TGCAGTGCTAGCCGGGACAGGGCCTACGAGCAGTACTTC.

The chain links TRBV11-2 to TRBJ2-2, with 10 nucleotides matching TRBD2. CDR1 and CDR2 (germline): SGHAT, FQNNGV. The CDR3 length is 16 residues. V was clipped by 1 base and J by 7 bases; unmatched bases: 6. This CDR3 is CASSLGLAGANGELFF. CDR3 bases: TGTGCCAGCAGCTTAGGGCTAGCGGGAGCAAACGGGGAGCTGTTTTTT.

This chain connects TRBV29-1 to TRBJ2-1; D possibly matches TRBD1 or TRBD2 (5 bases each). The V end lost 5 bases, the J end lost 8 bases, and 16 bases lay between the germline ends. Germline assignment: CDR1 SQVTM and CDR2 ANQGSEA. This CDR3 region has 13 residues. Here the CDR3 DNA reads TGCAGCGTTATAGCGAGGGGTACCTATGAGCAGTTCTTC. Residues: CSVIARGTYEQFF.

This clonotype was seen more than once but under ten times. The chain recombines TRBV29-1 with TRBJ2-7; no definite D call. The V end was cut by 8 bases, the J end by 1 base, with 3 bases between. The CDR3 is 9 amino acids. CDR1 is SQVTM, CDR2 ANQGSEA, per germline. CDR3 DNA sequence: TGCAGCCCGTCCTACGAGCAGTACTTC. The encoded protein is CSPSYEQYF.

This clonotype was observed a handful of times. V and J are TRBV7-4 and TRBJ2-7; D perhaps matches TRBD1 (6 bases). Trimming took 2 bases from V and 5 from J, leaving 13 bases between them. The germline gives CDR1 SGHVT, CDR2 SQSDAQ. The CDR3 extends over 14 amino acids. The CDR3 reads CASSLNPGVDEQYF. The DNA for the CDR3 is TGTGCCAGCAGCTTAAATCCAGGGGTCGACGAGCAGTACTTC.

This clonotype was observed at least ten times. The chain has TRBV7-2 and TRBJ1-6, with 7 bases identical to TRBD1. Germline V gene lookup returns CDR1 SGHTA and CDR2 FQGNSA. J gave up 10 bases and V 0 bases, and 18 bases lay outside the gene matches. This CDR3 has 19 amino acids. The CDR3 nucleotides are TGTGCCAGCAGCTTAGCGCAGGTTACATCCATCAACAGGGGATCACCCCTCCACTTT. This sequence encodes CASSLAQVTSINRGSPLHF.

This clonotype was recorded many times. The chain uses TRBV7-6 and TRBJ2-1; D not resolved. The CDR3 has 14 amino acids. The V and J ends lost 5 bases and 7 bases respectively, with 15 bases between them. Germline CDR1 is SGHVS and CDR2 is FNYEAQ. The CDR3 nucleotides are TGTGCCAGCAGCGCCAGCCCAGTGGGGAATGAGCAGTTCTTC. Protein sequence: CASSASPVGNEQFF.

This clonotype showed up many times. The chain is built from TRBV27 and TRBJ2-7; no clear D gene. Deletions cut 5 bases from V and 3 bases from J, with 11 bases between. Per the germline V gene, CDR1 is MNHEY and CDR2 is SMNVEV (reference sequence). This CDR3 has 13 residues. The CDR3 loop reads CASSLREGYEQYF. In DNA, the CDR3 is TGTGCCAGCAGTCTCCGAGAAGGCTACGAGCAGTACTTC.

This clonotype has at least ten counts. CDR3 loop: CSAGGHRTGELFF. CDR3 coding DNA: TGCAGTGCAGGGGGGCATAGGACCGGGGAGCTGTTTTTT. J is TRBJ2-2 and V is TRBV20-1; the D call may be TRBD1 or TRBD2 (6 bases each). V was clipped by 6 bases and J by 5 bases, with 13 bases between them. The CDR3 is made up of 13 amino acids. Germline assignment: CDR1 DFQATT and CDR2 SNEGSKA (reference sequence).

This clonotype has just a few counts. The CDR3 nucleotides are TGTGCCAGTAGTATAGTCGTTAGCGGGGGAGGAGATGAGCAGTTCTTC. Protein: CASSIVVSGGGDEQFF. The chain employs TRBV19 and TRBJ2-1; TRBD2 matches at 9 bases. Per germline, CDR1 LNHDA and CDR2 SQIVND (reference sequence). This CDR3 region has 16 residues. V lost 1 base and J lost 8; bases outside the gene matches: 9. The full variable domain, with the rest looked up from reference TRBV19 and TRBJ2-1, is DGGITQSPKYLFRKEGQNVTLSCEQNLNHDAMYWYRQDPGQGLRLIYYSQIVNDFQKGDIAEGYSVSREKKESFPLTVTSAQKNPTAFYLCASSIVVSGGGDEQFFGPGTRLTVL.

The table lists this clonotype with a few counts. The chain carries TRBV30 and TRBJ2-7; possible D gene TRBD2, 6 bases. V shed 3 bases and J shed 4 bases, with 13 bases lying between them. This CDR3 region has 13 residues. Germline values: CDR1 GTSNPN, CDR2 SVGIG (reference sequence). CDR3 bases: TGTGCCTGGAGCGAGGGACTTTTATACGAGCAGTACTTC. Its protein product is CAWSEGLLYEQYF.